This T cell receptor beta chain was sequenced in a study of human T cells and chemical hapten exposure. Whole-study context: Among samples, TCR yields varied mainly because of small differences in pooled library volume. Study-level findings and limits: No change in TCRs above 1 in 1000 frequency was produced by DPC sensitization.

Unique molecular identifiers were attached to individual cDNA molecules within the library. Original analysis: A typical sample had 95,638 TCRs, with about 23,224 to 750,000 overall. One entry per CDR3 protein results from TCRdb running MiXCR on the RACE reads. These V and J calls originate from TCRdb's pipeline instead of the authors' own analysis. The sample shows roughly 80,000 distinct CDR3 sequences, around 9.4% of them seen only once. With respect to this clonotype: The antigen is unknown. This clone may be a read error of a much larger clone one base away.

Time point denoted: healthy volunteer bleed at 6 weeks. The template was total RNA from unfractionated whole blood. V was clipped by 8 bases and J by 8 bases, with 14 bases between them. This CDR3 has 12 residues. The TCR comes from a female donor in good health. Some clones in this sample may be carry-over from other donors' samples. What was sequenced was whole blood. This chain links TRBV12-3 or TRBV12-4 with TRBJ2-3; D uncertain. CDR3 protein: CASLGPMSTQYF. The CDR3 nucleotides read TGTGCCAGCTTGGGTCCCATGAGTACGCAGTATTTT.